One sample yielded the 7 T cell receptor beta chains listed below, sequenced in a study of cytomegalovirus exposure and HLA in healthy donors. PCR involved 60 Vbeta and 13 Jbeta primers. Clones were read by immunoSEQ multiplex PCR, and TCRdb kept only the in-frame ones, dropping some. The sample contains more than 150,000 clones, around four fifths of which appear only once. The specimen sequenced was PBMCs. The receptors were gathered from a woman in her 30s in good health and CMV-seronegative.

The chain employs TRBV19 and TRBJ1-4; 9 nucleotides match TRBD1. The CDR3 length is 19 residues. V trimming: 4 bases; J trimming: 6 bases; junction bases outside the gene matches: 18. The germline CDR1 and CDR2 sequences are LNHDA and SQIVND (reference sequence). CDR3 sequence reads: CASSTFTGTGRHLDEKLFF. Here the CDR3 DNA reads TGTGCCAGTAGTACGTTCACCGGGACAGGGAGGCACTTGGATGAAAAACTGTTTTTT. Full variable domain (remainder filled in from reference TRBV19 and TRBJ1-4): DGGITQSPKYLFRKEGQNVTLSCEQNLNHDAMYWYRQDPGQGLRLIYYSQIVNDFQKGDIAEGYSVSREKKESFPLTVTSAQKNPTAFYLCASSTFTGTGRHLDEKLFFGSGTQLSVL.

This clone appeared a few times. Other DNA sequences in the same sample also yield this CDR3. The chain links TRBV7-2 to TRBJ2-7, with a possible D match to TRBD1 (6 bases). CDR1 SGHTA and CDR2 FQGNSA come from the germline V gene. The V and J ends lost 1 base and 3 bases respectively, with 10 bases between them. This CDR3 comprises 14 residues. This chain's CDR3 is CASSLGTASYEQYF. The CDR3 DNA reads as TGTGCCAGCAGCTTAGGGACAGCGAGCTACGAGCAGTACTTC.

The chain employs TRBV7-9 and TRBJ1-2; no definite D call. The germline CDR1 and CDR2 sequences are SEHNR and FQNEAQ (reference sequence). Trimming pared 3 bases from V and 4 bases from J, leaving 15 bases between. CDR3 length: 15 amino acids. CDR3 DNA sequence: TGTGCCAGCAGCTTCGGGGAGCGGCGTCGCTATGGCTACACCTTC. Protein: CASSFGERRRYGYTF. The entire variable domain, with the rest obtained from reference TRBV7-9 and TRBJ1-2, is as follows: DTGVSQNPRHKITKRGQNVTFRCDPISEHNRLYWYRQTLGQGPEFLTYFQNEAQLEKSRLLSDRFSAERPKGSFSTLEIQRTEQGDSAMYLCASSFGERRRYGYTFGSGTRLTVV.

The chain carries TRBV5-1 and TRBJ1-1, with TRBD1 as a possible D gene (6 bases). The CDR3 sequence is 15 residues long. V was trimmed by 4 bases and J by 0 bases, leaving 13 bases between them. The germline gives CDR1 SGHRS, CDR2 YFSETQ. CDR3 bases: TGCGCCAGCAGCGGTGGACAGCATATGAACACTGAAGCTTTCTTT. Encoded protein: CASSGGQHMNTEAFF.

This chain uses TRBV30 with TRBJ1-2; D gene unclear. The CDR3 is 11 amino acids. The V gene lost 0 bases and the J gene lost 8 bases, with 7 bases spanning the gap. Germline CDR1 and CDR2: GTSNPN and SVGIG (reference sequence). This chain's CDR3 is CAWSVLGGYTF. CDR3 DNA sequence: TGTGCCTGGAGTGTACTCGGGGGCTACACCTTC.

The V gene is TRBV7-3, the J gene TRBJ2-2; no clear D. The CDR3 is 14 residues long. Germline CDR1 reads SGHTA; CDR2 reads FQGTGA. Trimming left V 0 bases short and J 4 bases short, with 6 bases between. CDR3 amino acids: CASSLTSITGELFF. Here the CDR3 DNA reads TGTGCCAGCAGCTTAACTAGTATCACCGGGGAGCTGTTTTTT.

V gene TRBV10-3 combines with J gene TRBJ1-2; the D is unclear. This CDR3 region has 14 residues. V was cut by 3 bases and J by 4 bases, with 12 bases left in between. The germline gives CDR1 ENHRY, CDR2 SYGVKD. The CDR3 DNA follows: TGTGCCATCAGTGATTGGGCAGTTTTCTATGGCTACACCTTC. The encoded protein is CAISDWAVFYGYTF.